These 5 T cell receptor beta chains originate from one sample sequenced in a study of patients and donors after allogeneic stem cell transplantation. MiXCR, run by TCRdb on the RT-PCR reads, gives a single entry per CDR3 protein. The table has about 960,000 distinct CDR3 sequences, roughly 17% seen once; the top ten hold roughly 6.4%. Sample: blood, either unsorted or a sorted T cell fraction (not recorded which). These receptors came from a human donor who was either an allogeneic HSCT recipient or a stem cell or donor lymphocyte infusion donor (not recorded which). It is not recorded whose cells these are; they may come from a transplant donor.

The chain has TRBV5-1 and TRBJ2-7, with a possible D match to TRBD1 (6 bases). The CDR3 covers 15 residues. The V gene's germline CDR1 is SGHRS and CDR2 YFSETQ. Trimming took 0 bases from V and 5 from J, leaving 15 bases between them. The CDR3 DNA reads TGCGCCAGCAGCTTGGTAGCCAGGGGACGAGACGAGCAGTACTTC. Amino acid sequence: CASSLVARGRDEQYF.

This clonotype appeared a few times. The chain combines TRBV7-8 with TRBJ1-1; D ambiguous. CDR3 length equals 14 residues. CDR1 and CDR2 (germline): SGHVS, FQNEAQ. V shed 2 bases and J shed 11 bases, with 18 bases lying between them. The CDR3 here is CASSLRLTQRGAFF. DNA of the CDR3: TGTGCCAGCAGCTTAAGGCTAACCCAACGAGGCGCTTTCTTT.

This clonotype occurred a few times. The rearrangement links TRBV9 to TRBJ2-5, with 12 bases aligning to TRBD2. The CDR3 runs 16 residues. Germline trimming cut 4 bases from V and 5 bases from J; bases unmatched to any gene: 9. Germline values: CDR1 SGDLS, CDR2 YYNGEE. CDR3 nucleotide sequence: TGTGCCAGCAGCCTCATGACTAGCGGGGGCTGGGAGACCCAGTACTTC. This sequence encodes CASSLMTSGGWETQYF.

Here the CDR3 reads CSAIGGNTEAFF. In DNA, the CDR3 is TGCAGTGCTATTGGGGGTAACACTGAAGCTTTCTTT. The rearrangement links TRBV20-1 to TRBJ1-1; D might be TRBD1 (5 bases). The V end lost 4 bases, the J end lost 2 bases, and 8 bases lay between the germline ends. There are 12 residues in the CDR3. Germline V gene sequence: CDR1 DFQATT, CDR2 SNEGSKA (reference sequence).

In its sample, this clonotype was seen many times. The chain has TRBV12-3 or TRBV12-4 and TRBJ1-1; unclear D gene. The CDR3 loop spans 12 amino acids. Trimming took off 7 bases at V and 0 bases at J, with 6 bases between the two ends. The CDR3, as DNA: TGTGCCAGCAATATAATGAACACTGAAGCTTTCTTT. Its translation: CASNIMNTEAFF.